One sample yielded the 18 T cell receptor beta chains listed below, sequenced in a study of T-cell reconstitution after alpha-beta-depleted transplantation in children. During its preparation, the TCRbeta library received unique molecular identifiers. TCRdb itself ran the PCR reads through MiXCR, one entry per CDR3 protein. The repertoire includes over 70,000 distinct CDR3 sequences, 6.5% to 8.5% of them detected once, and roughly 6.9% sits in the top ten. The sequences come from PBMCs from the stem cell graft donor, collected from the stem cell graft. Receptors originate from a human donor who donated a stem cell graft to a child with congenital amegakaryocytic thrombocytopenia.

A single count supports this clonotype. This may come from a read error, since a much larger clone is one base off. Because it lacks the conserved phenylalanine or tryptophan at the end, this CDR3 is likely a read error. The chain employs TRBV24-1 and TRBJ1-4; D is undetermined. CDR3 size: 16 residues. Germline V gives CDR1 KGHDR, CDR2 SFDVKD. The ends were cut back, 4 bases at V and 4 bases at J, with 15 bases in the middle. The CDR3 DNA reads as TGTGCCACCAGTGACCGTCGACCCGGAGGTAATGAAAAACTGTTTTAT. It encodes CATSDRRPGGNEKLFY.

This clonotype has a handful of counts. The V call is TRBV30, the J call TRBJ1-2; maybe TRBD1 (6 bases). Trimming pared 1 base from V and 5 bases from J, leaving 11 bases between. The CDR3 covers 13 residues. Germline CDR1 and CDR2: GTSNPN and SVGIG (reference sequence). This CDR3 is CAWSAPGVYGYTF. The CDR3 bases are TGTGCCTGGAGTGCTCCAGGGGTTTATGGCTACACCTTC.

This clonotype was observed at least ten times. The V gene is TRBV14, the J gene TRBJ1-1; the D is unclear. The CDR3 totals 13 residues. The germline gives CDR1 SGHDN, CDR2 FVKESK. The ends were cut back, 3 bases at V and 2 bases at J, with 7 bases in the middle. CDR3 sequence: CASSQMFNTEAFF. The CDR3 nucleotides read TGTGCCAGCAGCCAGATGTTCAACACTGAAGCTTTCTTT.

There are many counts of this clonotype. The CDR3 is CSVLPANSNYGYTF. The DNA of the CDR3 is TGCAGCGTTCTACCTGCGAACTCTAACTATGGCTACACCTTC. This chain joins TRBV29-1 and TRBJ1-2; no clear D. V was trimmed by 5 bases and J by 0 bases, leaving 13 bases between them. The CDR3 is made up of 14 amino acids. Germline V gene sequence: CDR1 SQVTM, CDR2 ANQGSEA. The variable domain in full, with the rest retrieved from reference TRBV29-1 and TRBJ1-2, is SAVISQKPSRDICQRGTSLTIQCQVDSQVTMMFWYRQQPGQSLTLIATANQGSEATYESGFVIDKFPISRPNLTFSTLTVSNMSPEDSSIYLCSVLPANSNYGYTFGSGTRLTVV.

The sample holds many counts of this clonotype. This chain connects TRBV5-1 to TRBJ2-2; D may match TRBD1 or TRBD2 (5 bases each). V lost 3 bases, J lost 1 base, and 13 bases lay in between. The CDR3 sequence is 16 residues long. From germline, CDR1 is SGHRS and CDR2 YFSETQ. The CDR3 is CASSYRDAGNTGELFF. CDR3 sequence (DNA): TGCGCCAGCAGCTACCGGGACGCAGGGAACACCGGGGAGCTGTTTTTT.

The chain recombines TRBV13 with TRBJ2-1, with 8 bases aligning to TRBD2. The CDR3 is 17 amino acids. V lost 5 bases and J lost 1; bases outside the gene matches: 10. Germline CDR1 PRHDT, CDR2 FYEKMQ (reference sequence). The CDR3: CASSPNIGRVSYNEQFF. CDR3 coding DNA: TGTGCCAGCAGCCCAAATATCGGGAGGGTGTCCTACAATGAGCAGTTCTTC.

This clonotype showed up many times. V and J are TRBV5-1 and TRBJ1-5; a weak D match, TRBD1 (5 bases). Germline CDR1 reads SGHRS; CDR2 reads YFSETQ. The CDR3 totals 15 residues. V dropped 6 bases and J dropped 3 bases, with 16 bases sitting between them. The CDR3 spells CASTLGRDYNQPQHF. The DNA of the CDR3 is TGCGCCAGCACCCTTGGACGGGACTACAATCAGCCCCAGCATTTT.

This clonotype was counted ten times or more. The rearrangement uses TRBV6-2 or TRBV6-3 and TRBJ1-5; 7 bases map to TRBD1. The CDR3 extends over 15 amino acids. Unmatched junction bases numbered 5, after V lost 2 bases and J lost 4 bases. Germline CDR1 reads MNHEY; CDR2 reads SVGEGT. Written as DNA, the CDR3 is TGTGCCAGCAGTTACGTCGGGACAGAGAATCAGCCCCAGCATTTT. This translates into CASSYVGTENQPQHF.

This clonotype showed up many times. V is TRBV10-2 and J is TRBJ2-7; TRBD1 aligns across 9 bases. The CDR3 sequence is 16 residues long. In germline, CDR1 is WSHSY, CDR2 SAAADI. Losses at the gene ends were 2 bases for V and 0 bases for J; bases not matched to a gene: 5. The CDR3 sequence is CASSEPGTGSSYEQYF. In DNA, the CDR3 is TGCGCCAGCAGTGAGCCGGGGACAGGGAGCTCCTACGAGCAGTACTTC.

This clonotype was recorded at least ten times. The chain employs TRBV6-6 and TRBJ2-5; TRBD1 is a possible D gene (5 bases). Trimming stripped 7 bases from V and 5 bases from J, with 20 bases between. CDR1 is MNHNY, CDR2 SVGAGI, per germline (reference sequence). This CDR3 comprises 15 residues. CDR3 loop: CASTLRRGSRETQYF. CDR3 coding DNA: TGTGCCAGCACCCTTCGAAGGGGATCGAGGGAGACCCAGTACTTC.

The chain links TRBV5-1 to TRBJ1-1; the D is unclear. The V and J ends lost 0 bases and 7 bases respectively, with 7 bases between them. The CDR3 has 12 amino acids. The germline V gene encodes CDR1 SGHRS and CDR2 YFSETQ. In DNA, the CDR3 is TGCGCCAGCAGCTTGGAGGCGGGTGAAGCTTTCTTT. It codes for CASSLEAGEAFF.

At least ten counts were recorded for this clonotype. The V and J genes are TRBV5-5 and TRBJ2-3; maybe TRBD2 (6 bases). V was trimmed by 2 bases and J by 5 bases, leaving 15 bases between them. CDR1 and CDR2 from the germline V gene are SGHKS and YYEKEE (reference sequence). The CDR3 runs 15 residues. The CDR3 loop is CASSLRRGREDTQYF. CDR3 sequence (DNA): TGTGCCAGCAGCTTAAGGAGGGGCCGGGAAGATACGCAGTATTTT.

This clonotype has at least ten counts. The rearrangement uses TRBV7-2 and TRBJ1-1; unclear D gene. The CDR3 extends over 13 amino acids. Germline values: CDR1 SGHTA, CDR2 FQGNSA. V lost 5 bases and J lost 4, with 11 bases in between. The CDR3 region is CASSDPGGTEAFF. CDR3 coding DNA: TGTGCCAGCAGCGACCCCGGTGGCACTGAAGCTTTCTTT.

In its sample, this clonotype was seen many times. The gene calls are TRBV12-3 or TRBV12-4 and TRBJ1-3, with 9 bases matching TRBD1. With V trimmed by 4 bases and J by 2 bases, 6 bases remained unmatched. The CDR3 has 16 residues. CDR3 amino acids: CASSSRDRDPGNTIYF. DNA of the CDR3: TGTGCCAGCAGTTCCCGGGACAGGGATCCTGGAAACACCATATATTTT.

Many counts were recorded for this clonotype. The gene calls are TRBV20-1 and TRBJ1-5; D perhaps matches TRBD1 (5 bases). Germline V lookup: CDR1 DFQATT, CDR2 SNEGSKA (reference sequence). The CDR3 sequence is 17 residues long. V dropped 3 bases and J dropped 0 bases, with 18 bases sitting between them. The CDR3 loop reads CSASSGHTTPSNQPQHF. DNA for the CDR3: TGCAGTGCTAGCTCAGGACACACTACTCCTAGCAATCAGCCCCAGCATTTT.

The sample holds many counts of this clonotype. The CDR3 nucleotides read TGCGCCAGCAACTTATATTCAGGGTCCTACAATGAGCAGTTCTTC. Translating it yields CASNLYSGSYNEQFF. The rearrangement joins TRBV5-1 to TRBJ2-1; maybe TRBD1 (5 bases). The CDR3 spans 15 residues. CDR1 and CDR2 from the germline V gene are SGHRS and YFSETQ. The V and J ends lost 6 bases and 1 base respectively, with 14 bases between them.

This clonotype was observed many times. The gene calls are TRBV5-1 and TRBJ1-6; maybe TRBD1 (6 bases). V lost 1 base and J lost 7, with 12 bases in between. Germline V lookup: CDR1 SGHRS, CDR2 YFSETQ. This CDR3 contains 15 residues. CDR3 region: CASSLQTGNNSPLHF. The CDR3 bases are TGCGCCAGCAGCTTGCAGACAGGCAACAATTCACCCCTCCACTTT.

This clonotype has at least ten counts. The chain uses TRBV5-1 and TRBJ1-1, with 11 bases identical to TRBD1. There are 16 residues in the CDR3. The trim removed 2 bases at V and 4 bases at J, leaving 7 bases unmatched. CDR1 and CDR2 (germline): SGHRS, YFSETQ. The CDR3 loop is CASSFRPGQGGTEAFF. DNA of the CDR3: TGCGCCAGCAGCTTCAGACCGGGACAGGGGGGCACTGAAGCTTTCTTT.